The text below deals with one T cell receptor beta chain. Assay used: immunoSEQ multiplex PCR; TCRdb lists only in-frame clones, some missing. Of approximately 83,000 clones listed, about 82% are singletons. Germline V gene sequence: CDR1 SQVTM, CDR2 ANQGSEA. CDR3 size: 11 residues. This sample was taken from a study of radiation and T cells in renal cell carcinoma. Time point indicated: blood 4 weeks post-SBRT, at nephrectomy. Treatment described: 15 Gy SBRT to primary tumor, nephrectomy 4 weeks later. Nephrectomy followed 15 Gy stereotactic body radiation by 4 weeks. The chain carries TRBV29-1 and TRBJ2-5; TRBD2 is a possible D gene (5 bases). The DNA end is a closer match to TRBJ2-7, so the J assignment may be wrong. The sequence was obtained from a man aged 45-65 years with renal cell carcinoma. The material was blood, obtained from a patient whose treatment included radiotherapy and nephrectomy. The CDR3 nucleotides read TGCAGCGCCCGAGGGTCCTACGAGCAGTACTTC. Residues: CSARGSYEQYF.